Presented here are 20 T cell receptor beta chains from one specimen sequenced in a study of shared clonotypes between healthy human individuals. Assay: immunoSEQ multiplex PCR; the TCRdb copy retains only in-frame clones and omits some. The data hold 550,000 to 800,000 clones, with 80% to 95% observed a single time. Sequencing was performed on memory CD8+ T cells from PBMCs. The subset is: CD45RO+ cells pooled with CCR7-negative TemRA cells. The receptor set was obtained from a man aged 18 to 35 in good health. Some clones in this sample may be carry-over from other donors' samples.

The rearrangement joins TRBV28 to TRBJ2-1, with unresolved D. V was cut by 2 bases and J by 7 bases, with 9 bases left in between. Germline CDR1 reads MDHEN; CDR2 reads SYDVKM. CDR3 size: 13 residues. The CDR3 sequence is CASSLRLPNEQFF. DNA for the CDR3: TGTGCCAGCAGTTTAAGGCTTCCTAATGAGCAGTTCTTC.

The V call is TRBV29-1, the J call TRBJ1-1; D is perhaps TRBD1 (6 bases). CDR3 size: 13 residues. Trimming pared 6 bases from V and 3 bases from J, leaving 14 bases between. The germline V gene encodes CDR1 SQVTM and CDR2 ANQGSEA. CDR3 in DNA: TGCAGCGTCGGGGCGGCAGGGGACACTGAAGCTTTCTTT. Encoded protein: CSVGAAGDTEAFF. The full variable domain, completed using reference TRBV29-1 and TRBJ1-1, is SAVISQKPSRDICQRGTSLTIQCQVDSQVTMMFWYRQQPGQSLTLIATANQGSEATYESGFVIDKFPISRPNLTFSTLTVSNMSPEDSSIYLCSVGAAGDTEAFFGQGTRLTVV.

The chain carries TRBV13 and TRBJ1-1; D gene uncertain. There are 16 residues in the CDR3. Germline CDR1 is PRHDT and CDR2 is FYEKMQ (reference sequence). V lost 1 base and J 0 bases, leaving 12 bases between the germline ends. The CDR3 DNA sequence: TGTGCCAGCAGCTTAGCACGGTGGCAGGTGAACACTGAAGCTTTCTTT. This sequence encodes CASSLARWQVNTEAFF.

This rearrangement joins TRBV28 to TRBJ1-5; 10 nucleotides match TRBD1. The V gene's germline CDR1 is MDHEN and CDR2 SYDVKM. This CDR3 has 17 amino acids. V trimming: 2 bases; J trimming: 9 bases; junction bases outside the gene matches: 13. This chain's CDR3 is CASSLLRGQGSRGPQHF. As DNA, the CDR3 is TGTGCCAGCAGTTTACTCAGGGGACAGGGGTCGAGGGGGCCCCAGCATTTT.

The CDR3 loop reads CASSRPGTSGYEQYF. In DNA, the CDR3 is TGTGCCAGCAGTCGCCCTGGGACTAGCGGCTACGAGCAGTACTTC. The V call is TRBV28, the J call TRBJ2-7; TRBD2 matches at 11 bases. Germline V lookup: CDR1 MDHEN, CDR2 SYDVKM. Trimming at V came to 5 bases and at J to 3 bases, leaving 6 bases not matched to a gene. CDR3 length: 15 amino acids.

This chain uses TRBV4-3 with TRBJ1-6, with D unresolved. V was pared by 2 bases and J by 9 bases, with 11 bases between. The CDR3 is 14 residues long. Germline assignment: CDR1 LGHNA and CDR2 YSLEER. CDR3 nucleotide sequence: TGCGCCAGCAGCCAACGGTCGGTCGCTTCACCCCTCCACTTT. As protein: CASSQRSVASPLHF.

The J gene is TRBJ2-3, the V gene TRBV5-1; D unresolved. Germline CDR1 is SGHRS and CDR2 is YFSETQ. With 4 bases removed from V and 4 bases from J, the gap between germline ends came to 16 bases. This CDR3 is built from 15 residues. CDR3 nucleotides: TGCGCCAGCAGCAAAGCGTCTGAGGTTCCAGATACGCAGTATTTT. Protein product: CASSKASEVPDTQYF.

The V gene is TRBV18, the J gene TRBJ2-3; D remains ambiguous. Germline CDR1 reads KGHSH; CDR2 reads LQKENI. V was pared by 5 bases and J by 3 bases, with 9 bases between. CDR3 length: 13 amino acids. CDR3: CASSTWRTDTQYF. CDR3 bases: TGTGCCAGCTCAACCTGGCGGACAGATACGCAGTATTTT.

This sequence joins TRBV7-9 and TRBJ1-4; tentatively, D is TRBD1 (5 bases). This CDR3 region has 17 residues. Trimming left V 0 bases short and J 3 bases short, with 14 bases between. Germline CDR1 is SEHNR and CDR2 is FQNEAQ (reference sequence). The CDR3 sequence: CASSLASRGGANEKLFF. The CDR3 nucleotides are TGTGCCAGCAGCTTAGCGTCCCGTGGGGGGGCTAATGAAAAACTGTTTTTT.

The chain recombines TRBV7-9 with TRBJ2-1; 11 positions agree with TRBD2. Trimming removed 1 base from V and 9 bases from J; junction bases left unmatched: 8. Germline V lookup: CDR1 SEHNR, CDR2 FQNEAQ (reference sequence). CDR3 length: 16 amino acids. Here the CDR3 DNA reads TGTGCCAGCAGCTTAGGGGTGGCTAGCGGGAGGTCTGAGCAGTTCTTC. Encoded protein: CASSLGVASGRSEQFF.

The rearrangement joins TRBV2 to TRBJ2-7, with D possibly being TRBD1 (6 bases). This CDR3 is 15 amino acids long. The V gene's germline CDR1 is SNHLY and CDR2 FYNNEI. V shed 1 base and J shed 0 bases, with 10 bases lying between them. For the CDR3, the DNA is TGTGCCAGCAGTGAAGGGACAGCGAGCTCCTACGAGCAGTACTTC. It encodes CASSEGTASSYEQYF.

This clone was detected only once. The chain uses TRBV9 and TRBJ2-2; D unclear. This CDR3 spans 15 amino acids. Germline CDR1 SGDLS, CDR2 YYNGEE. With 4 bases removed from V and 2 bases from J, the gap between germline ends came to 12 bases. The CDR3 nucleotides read TGTGCCAGCAGCCGAGCGCCCGTTAACACCGGGGAGCTGTTTTTT. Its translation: CASSRAPVNTGELFF.

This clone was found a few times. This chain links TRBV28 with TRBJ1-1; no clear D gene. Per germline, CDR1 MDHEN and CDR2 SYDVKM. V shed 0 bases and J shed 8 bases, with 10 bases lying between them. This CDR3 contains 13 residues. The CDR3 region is CASSLWASGEAFF. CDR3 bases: TGTGCCAGCAGTTTATGGGCGTCCGGAGAAGCTTTCTTT.

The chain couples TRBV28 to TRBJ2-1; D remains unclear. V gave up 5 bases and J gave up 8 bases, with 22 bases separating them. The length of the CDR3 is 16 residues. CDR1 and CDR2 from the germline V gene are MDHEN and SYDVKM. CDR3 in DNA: TGTGCCAGCAGTACTCGACTTAACAAAGCAGGCTATGAGCAGTTCTTC. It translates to CASSTRLNKAGYEQFF. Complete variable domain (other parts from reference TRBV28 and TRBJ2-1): DVKVTQSSRYLVKRTGEKVFLECVQDMDHENMFWYRQDPGLGLRLIYFSYDVKMKEKGDIPEGYSVSREKKERFSLILESASTNQTSMYLCASSTRLNKAGYEQFFGPGTRLTVL.

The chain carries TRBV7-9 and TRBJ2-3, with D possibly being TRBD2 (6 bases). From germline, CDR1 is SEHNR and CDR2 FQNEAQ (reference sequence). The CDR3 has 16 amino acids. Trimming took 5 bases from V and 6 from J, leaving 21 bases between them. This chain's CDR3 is CASSTLPRDSVDTQYF. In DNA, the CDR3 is TGTGCCAGCAGCACCCTCCCACGGGACTCCGTGGATACGCAGTATTTT.

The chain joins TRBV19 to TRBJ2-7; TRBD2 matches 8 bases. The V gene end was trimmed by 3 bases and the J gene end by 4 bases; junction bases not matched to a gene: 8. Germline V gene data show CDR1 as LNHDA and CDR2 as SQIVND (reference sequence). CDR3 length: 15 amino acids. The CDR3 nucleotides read TGTGCCAGTAGTATTAAAGGCGGGAGGATGTACGAGCAGTACTTC. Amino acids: CASSIKGGRMYEQYF.

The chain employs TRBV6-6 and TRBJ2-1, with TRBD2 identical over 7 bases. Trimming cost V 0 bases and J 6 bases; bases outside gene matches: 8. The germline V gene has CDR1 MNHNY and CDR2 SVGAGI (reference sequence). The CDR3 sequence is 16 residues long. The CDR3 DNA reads TGTGCCAGCAGTTACTCGATTCGCGGGAGCGGCAATGAGCAGTTCTTC. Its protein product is CASSYSIRGSGNEQFF.

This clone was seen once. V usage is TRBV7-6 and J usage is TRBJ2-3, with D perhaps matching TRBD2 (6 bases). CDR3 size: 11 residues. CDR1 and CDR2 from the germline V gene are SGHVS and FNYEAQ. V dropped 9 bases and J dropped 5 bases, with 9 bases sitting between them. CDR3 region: CASLEGDTQYF. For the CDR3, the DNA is TGTGCCAGTTTGGAGGGAGATACGCAGTATTTT.

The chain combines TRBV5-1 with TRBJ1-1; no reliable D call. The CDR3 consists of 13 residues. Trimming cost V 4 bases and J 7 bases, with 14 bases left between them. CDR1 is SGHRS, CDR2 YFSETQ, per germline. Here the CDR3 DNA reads TGCGCCAGCAGCCCCGGGCACCCGATTGAAGCTTTCTTT. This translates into CASSPGHPIEAFF. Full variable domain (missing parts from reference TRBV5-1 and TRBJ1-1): KAGVTQTPRYLIKTRGQQVTLSCSPISGHRSVSWYQQTPGQGLQFLFEYFSETQRNKGNFPGRFSGRQFSNSRSEMNVSTLELGDSALYLCASSPGHPIEAFFGQGTRLTVV.

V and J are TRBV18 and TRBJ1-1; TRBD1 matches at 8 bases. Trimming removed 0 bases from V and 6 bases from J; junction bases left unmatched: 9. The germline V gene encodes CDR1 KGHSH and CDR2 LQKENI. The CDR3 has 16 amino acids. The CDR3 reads CASSPPYGQGFAEAFF. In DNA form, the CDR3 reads TGTGCCAGCTCACCACCTTACGGACAGGGTTTCGCTGAAGCTTTCTTT.